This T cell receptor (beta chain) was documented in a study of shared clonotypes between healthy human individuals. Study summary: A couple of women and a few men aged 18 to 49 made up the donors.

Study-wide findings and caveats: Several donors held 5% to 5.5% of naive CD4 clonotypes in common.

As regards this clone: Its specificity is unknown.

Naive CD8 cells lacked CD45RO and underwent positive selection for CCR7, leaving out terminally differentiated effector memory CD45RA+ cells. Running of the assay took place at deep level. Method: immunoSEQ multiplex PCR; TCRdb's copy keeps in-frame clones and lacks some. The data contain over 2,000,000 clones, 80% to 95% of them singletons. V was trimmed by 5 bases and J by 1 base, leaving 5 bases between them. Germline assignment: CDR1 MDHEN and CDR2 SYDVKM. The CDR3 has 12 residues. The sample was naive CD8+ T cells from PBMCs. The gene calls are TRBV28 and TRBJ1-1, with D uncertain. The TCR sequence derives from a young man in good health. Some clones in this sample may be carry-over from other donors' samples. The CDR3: CASSAPNTEAFF. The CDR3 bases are TGTGCCAGCAGTGCTCCGAACACTGAAGCTTTCTTT.